Sequencing of this T cell receptor beta chain was carried out in a study of early T cells in non-severe SARS-CoV-2 infection. Study background: Sequencing of bulk RNA from unsorted whole blood was done, without chain pairing.

This clonotype is termed medium-sized (0.01 to 0.1%). Antigen specificity is unknown. Unique molecular identifiers (one per individual cDNA molecule) were attached. TCRdb reprocessed the 5' RACE reads with MiXCR, giving one entry per CDR3 protein. The sample holds more than 20,000 distinct CDR3 sequences; roughly 4.5% are singletons and the top ten take 5.6%. Overall study findings and caveats: A preference for anti-spike CD8 responses marked VDJdb matching, which missed private and CD4 specificities.

The source of this sequence is an adult who was a healthcare worker with PCR-confirmed SARS-CoV-2 infection or an uninfected control (not recorded which). The sequencing sample was made of whole blood.

The CDR3 here is CASSDSGGADTQYF. CDR3 bases: TGTGCCAGCAGTGACAGCGGGGGGGCAGATACGCAGTATTTT. The chain has TRBV6-4 and TRBJ2-3, with 10 nucleotides matching TRBD2. This CDR3 has 14 amino acids. The trim removed 2 bases at V and 4 bases at J, leaving 0 bases unmatched. Germline V gene lookup returns CDR1 MRHNA and CDR2 SNTAGT.